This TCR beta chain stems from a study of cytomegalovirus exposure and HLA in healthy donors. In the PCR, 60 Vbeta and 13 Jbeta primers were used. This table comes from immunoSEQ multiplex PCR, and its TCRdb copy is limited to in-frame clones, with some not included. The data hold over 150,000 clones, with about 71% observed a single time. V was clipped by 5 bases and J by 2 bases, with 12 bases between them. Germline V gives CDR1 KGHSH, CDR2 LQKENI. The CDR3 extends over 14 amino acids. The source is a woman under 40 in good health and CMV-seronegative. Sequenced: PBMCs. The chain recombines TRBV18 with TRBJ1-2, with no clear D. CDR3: CASSDTQENYGYTF. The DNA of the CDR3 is TGTGCCAGCTCAGACACCCAGGAAAACTATGGCTACACCTTC.